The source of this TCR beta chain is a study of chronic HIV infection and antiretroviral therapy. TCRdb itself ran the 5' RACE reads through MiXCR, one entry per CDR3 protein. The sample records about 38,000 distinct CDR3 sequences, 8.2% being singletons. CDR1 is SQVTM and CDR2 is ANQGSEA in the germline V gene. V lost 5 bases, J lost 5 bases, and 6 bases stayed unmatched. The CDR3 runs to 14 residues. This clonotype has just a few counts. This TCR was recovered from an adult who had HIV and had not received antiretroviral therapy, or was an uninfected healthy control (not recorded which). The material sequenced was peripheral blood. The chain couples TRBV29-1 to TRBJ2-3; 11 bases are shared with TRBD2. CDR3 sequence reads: CSVMTSGNEDTQYF. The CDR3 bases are TGCAGCGTTATGACTAGCGGGAATGAAGATACGCAGTATTTT.